This T cell receptor (beta chain) was captured in a study of T-cell reconstitution after alpha-beta-depleted transplantation in children. The TCRbeta library was prepared with unique molecular identifiers. Using its own MiXCR run on the PCR reads, TCRdb lists one record per CDR3 protein. The table has around 70,000 distinct CDR3 sequences, 9.5% to 13% seen once. Study-wide results and limits: The origin of alpha-beta T cells about two months after transplant was reportedly several hundred expanded graft clones. Among T cells one year after transplant, newly produced cells accounted for most counts and diversity.

This clonotype was seen many times. Its antigen is unidentified. CDR1 is SGHTA and CDR2 is FQGNSA in the germline V gene. There are 13 residues in the CDR3. Between the trimmed V and J ends, which lost 5 bases and 6 bases, there was a span of 11 bases. This receptor was obtained from a boy aged 5-17 years with acute myeloid leukemia, due to receive a stem cell transplant. This sample comprised PBMCs, obtained before TCRalphabeta/CD19-depleted stem cell transplant. The rearrangement links TRBV7-2 to TRBJ1-5; D unclear. Written as DNA, the CDR3 is TGTGCCAGCAGCCCGGGCGGAATTCAGCCCCAGCATTTT. Translating gives CASSPGGIQPQHF.